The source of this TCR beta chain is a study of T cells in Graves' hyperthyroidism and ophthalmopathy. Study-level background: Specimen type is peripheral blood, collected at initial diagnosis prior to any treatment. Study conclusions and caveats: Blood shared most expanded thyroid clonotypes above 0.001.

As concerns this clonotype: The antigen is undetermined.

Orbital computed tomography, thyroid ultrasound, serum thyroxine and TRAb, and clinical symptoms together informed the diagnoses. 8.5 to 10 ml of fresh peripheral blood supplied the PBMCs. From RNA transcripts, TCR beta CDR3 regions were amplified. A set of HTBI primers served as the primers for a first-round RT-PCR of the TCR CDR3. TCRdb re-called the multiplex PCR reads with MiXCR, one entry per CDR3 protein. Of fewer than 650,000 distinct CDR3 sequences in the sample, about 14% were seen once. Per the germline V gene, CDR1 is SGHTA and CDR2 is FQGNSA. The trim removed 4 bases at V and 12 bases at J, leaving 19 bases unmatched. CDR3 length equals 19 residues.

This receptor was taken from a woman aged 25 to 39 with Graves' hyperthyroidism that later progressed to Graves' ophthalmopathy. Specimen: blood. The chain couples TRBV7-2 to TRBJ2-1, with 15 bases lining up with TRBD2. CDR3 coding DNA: TGTGCCAGCAGCTACGGGACTAGCGGGAGGACGCTATATACAATGAGGCAGTTCTTC. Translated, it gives CASSYGTSGRTLYTMRQFF.